This T cell receptor beta chain comes out of a study of T cell changes during pregnancy in multiple sclerosis. The method was immunoSEQ multiplex PCR; TCRdb's version includes in-frame clones alone and lacks a portion of them. The table lists around 84,000 clones, around 94% of them singletons, with 0.8% to 1% in the top ten. V dropped 4 bases and J dropped 5; count of bases not matched to a gene: 4. CDR1 is MNHEY and CDR2 is SVGAGI in the germline V gene. The CDR3 extends over 14 amino acids. This clonotype was obtained from a female donor in good health, enrolled as a control in a pregnancy study. Sequences were derived from peripheral blood, sampled in the second trimester of pregnancy. This chain joins TRBV6-5 and TRBJ2-3, with 9 bases that match TRBD1. The chain's CDR3 is CASSLGQGGDTQYF. CDR3 DNA sequence: TGTGCCAGCAGTTTGGGACAGGGTGGAGATACGCAGTATTTT.